The source of this T cell receptor (beta chain) is a study of T cell responses to AZD1222 COVID-19 vaccine. Only in-frame clones appear in the TCRdb table, and some are missing; sequencing was by immunoSEQ multiplex PCR. The sample yields fewer than 150,000 clones, approximately 86% seen once. Findings of the study overall: White British ancestry dominated among donors, who included more females, and clonal diversity was possibly underestimated. Repertoires were obtained solely post-peak T cell response.

V lost 4 bases, J lost 6 bases, and 8 bases stayed unmatched. From germline, CDR1 is SGHNT and CDR2 YENEEA. The CDR3 loop spans 15 amino acids. About this clone: Its antigen is not identified.

This receptor was identified in an adult in good health. The chain joins TRBV11-3 to TRBJ2-2; 7 bases map to TRBD1. The input for sequencing was peripheral blood, taken on day 0 of AZD1222 vaccination. The CDR3 spells CASSSSTGMAGELFF. CDR3 nucleotides: TGTGCCAGCAGCTCATCGACAGGGATGGCCGGGGAGCTGTTTTTT.